These T cell receptor beta chains were read from a single sample in a study of blood T cells in healthy people across ages. TCRdb reanalysed the 5' RACE reads using MiXCR and keeps one entry per CDR3 protein. The data show almost 1 million distinct CDR3 sequences, approximately 50% seen once. Sequences were obtained from blood. These receptors all stem from an older woman in good health. Each CDR3 is given with its conserved first and last residue. D genes are given only for firm matches. Only some rows state a clone size, as once, few, many or a class for expanded clones.

d_call	v_call	j_call	clone_size	cdr3_nt	cdr3_aa
.	TRBV28	TRBJ2-6	once	TGTGCCAGCAGTCCCCCGCAGGGCGCTGGGGCCAACGTCCAGACTTTC	CASSPPQGAGANVQTF
TRBD2	TRBV7-6	TRBJ2-3	.	TGTGCCAGCAGCTTAGGTGCGGGAGACGCAGATACGCAGTATTTT	CASSLGAGDADTQYF
.	TRBV4-2	TRBJ2-7	.	TGTGCCAGCAGCCAAGATATAGGTGGGCCAGAACTAAACTACGAGCAGTACTTC	CASSQDIGGPELNYEQYF
.	TRBV2	TRBJ2-7	few	TGTGCCAGCCTAAGAGAGCTTACCTACGAGCAGTACTTC	CASLRELTYEQYF
.	TRBV7-9	TRBJ2-7	.	TGTGCCAGCAGCTTAGAGCCAGGGGCTTACGAGCAGTACTTC	CASSLEPGAYEQYF
TRBD1	TRBV12-3/TRBV12-4	TRBJ2-7	once	TGTGCCAGCAGACCGGACAGGGGGGTTTACGAGCAGTACTTC	CASRPDRGVYEQYF
.	TRBV19	TRBJ2-7	.	TGTGCCAGTAGTGGGCAGGCTTACTACGAGCAGTACTTC	CASSGQAYYEQYF
.	TRBV29-1	TRBJ1-5	few	TGCAGCGTTTCTCTCGGGTCCCTCCAGCCCCAGCATTTT	CSVSLGSLQPQHF
TRBD2	TRBV20-1	TRBJ2-1	.	TGCAGTGCCGATCGTAGCGGGAGTTACAATGAGCAGTTCTTC	CSADRSGSYNEQFF
TRBD2	TRBV7-9	TRBJ2-1	.	TGTGCCAGCAGCTTTTCAGGGGCGGTGAGCGGGGGGCCCAATGAGCAGTTCTTC	CASSFSGAVSGGPNEQFF
.	TRBV11-2	TRBJ2-7	.	TGTGCCAGCAGCTCGACGGGAGTTCCCTACGAGCAGTACTTC	CASSSTGVPYEQYF
.	TRBV20-1	TRBJ2-5	few	TGCAGTGCTATCATTGGGCTAAGTGAAGAGACCCAGTACTTC	CSAIIGLSEETQYF
TRBD2	TRBV7-2	TRBJ2-1	many	TGTGCCAGCAGCTTAGTTAGTACTAGCGGGAGTGGTAATGAGCAGTTCTTC	CASSLVSTSGSGNEQFF
.	TRBV6-6	TRBJ1-6	.	TGTGCCAGCAGTTACGGAAGCTCCTATAATTCACCCCTCCACTTT	CASSYGSSYNSPLHF
.	TRBV3-1	TRBJ1-5	.	TGTGCCAGCAGCCAAGCACGCTATGGGAATCAGCCCCAGCATTTT	CASSQARYGNQPQHF
TRBD1	TRBV5-6	TRBJ2-7	few	TGTGCCAGCAGAGCTACAGGGGATAGGGACTACGAGCAGTACTTC	CASRATGDRDYEQYF
.	TRBV14	TRBJ2-7	.	TGTGCCAGCAGCCAAGGCGGGCGGCAGGGGCGCTACGAGCAGTACTTC	CASSQGGRQGRYEQYF
TRBD1	TRBV5-1	TRBJ2-7	.	TGCGCCAGCAGAATAACGGACAGGGCTTCCTACGAGCAGTACTTC	CASRITDRASYEQYF
.	TRBV9	TRBJ2-5	few	TGTGCCAGCAGCGTAGCCAGGCAAGAGACCCAGTACTTC	CASSVARQETQYF
.	TRBV6-5	TRBJ2-5	few	TGTGCCAGCAGTTACGTGCGCCAAGAGACCCAGTACTTC	CASSYVRQETQYF
.	TRBV11-2	TRBJ2-5	once	TGTGCCAGCAGCTTAGGGGCGGGATGGCTGGAGACCCAGTACTTC	CASSLGAGWLETQYF
TRBD1	TRBV4-1	TRBJ2-7	few	TGCGCCAGCAGCCAGGAGACAGGGGGCGGGTACGAGCAGTACTTC	CASSQETGGGYEQYF
TRBD1	TRBV20-1	TRBJ2-1	.	TGCAGTGCTAGAGCACCGGGACAGGGTTATGAGCAGTTCTTC	CSARAPGQGYEQFF
.	TRBV7-2	TRBJ1-1	.	TGTGCCGGCAGCGGTGGGACACTCAACACTGAAGCTTTCTTT	CAGSGGTLNTEAFF
.	TRBV12-3/TRBV12-4	TRBJ1-5	.	TGTGCCAGCAGTCAGGACAGCCATAGCAATCAGCCCCAGCATTTT	CASSQDSHSNQPQHF
.	TRBV5-1	TRBJ1-2	.	TGCGCCAGCAGCTTGGTAGGTAGGAGCGACGGCTACACCTTC	CASSLVGRSDGYTF
.	TRBV27	TRBJ2-3	.	TGTGCCAGCAGTTTATCAGTTAACACAGATACGCAGTATTTT	CASSLSVNTDTQYF
TRBD1	TRBV12-3/TRBV12-4	TRBJ1-1	.	TGCGCCAGCAGCTTAAGACAGGGGATGAACACTGAAGCTTTCTTT	CASSLRQGMNTEAFF
.	TRBV20-1	TRBJ2-5	.	TGCGGTGCTAGGAACTCCCAAGAGACCCAGTACTTC	CGARNSQETQYF
.	TRBV12-3/TRBV12-4	TRBJ2-1	.	TGTGCCAGCAGTCCAGAGTACAATGAGCAGTTCTTC	CASSPEYNEQFF
TRBD2	TRBV6-5	TRBJ2-1	many	TGTGCCAGCAGCGGGACTAGCGAGGGGAATGAGCAGTTCTTC	CASSGTSEGNEQFF
.	TRBV12-3/TRBV12-4	TRBJ2-7	few	TGTGCCAGCAGTCCCCAGTCCGCCCCGTTTTCCTACGAGCAGTACTTC	CASSPQSAPFSYEQYF
.	TRBV4-1	TRBJ1-1	.	TGCGCCAGCAGCCAAAAGTTTCGGGGGGACGCTTTCTTT	CASSQKFRGDAFF
TRBD2	TRBV7-6	TRBJ2-3	few	TGTGCCAGCAGCTTATTTAGCGGGAGCTCGGATACGCAGTATTTT	CASSLFSGSSDTQYF
.	TRBV29-1	TRBJ1-2	few	TGCAGCGTTGAAGAGGGGGGGGATGGCTACACCTTC	CSVEEGGDGYTF
.	TRBV25-1	TRBJ2-3	.	TGTGCCAGCAGTGAATATGGAGTAGAGCCAGATACGCAGTATTTT	CASSEYGVEPDTQYF
.	TRBV29-1	TRBJ2-1	.	TGCAGCGTTGAAGACTGGAGAGGTTACAATGAGCAGTTCTTC	CSVEDWRGYNEQFF
.	TRBV20-1	TRBJ2-1	once	TGCAGTGCCGCCCGCGATACCGCAAATGAGCAGTTCTTC	CSAARDTANEQFF
.	TRBV4-3	TRBJ1-1	.	TGCGCCAGCAGCCAAGTCACGGGGGGGCACACTGAAGCTTTCTTT	CASSQVTGGHTEAFF
.	TRBV5-1	TRBJ2-5	.	TGCGCCAGCAGCTTGGCCAGCCAGACAGAGACCCAGTACTTC	CASSLASQTETQYF
.	TRBV29-1	TRBJ2-5	.	TGCAGCGTTGAGAGGTTAAGGGGAGAGACCCAGTACTTC	CSVERLRGETQYF
.	TRBV9	TRBJ2-7	.	TGTGCCAGCAGCCGGGGCTCCGGGGACGAGCAGTACTTC	CASSRGSGDEQYF
TRBD2	TRBV7-2	TRBJ2-5	.	TGTGCCGGCAGCTTAAGAGGGTACACTAGCGGGAGGGCCGAGGAGACCCAGTACTTC	CAGSLRGYTSGRAEETQYF
.	TRBV7-2	TRBJ2-5	many	TGTGCCAGCAGCCCCCCCCGGGGGCTAACGGACCAGTACTTC	CASSPPRGLTDQYF
TRBD2	TRBV6-5	TRBJ2-7	few	TGTGCCAGCAGTTACCAGGGACTATCCTACGAGCAGTACTTC	CASSYQGLSYEQYF